The clone carrying this T cell receptor (beta chain) came up a few times. The antigen is not known. Time point specified: persistent/refractory GD, antithyroid drugs over 5 years with positive TRAb. With RNA extracted from PBMCs as input, the TCR library was made. This entry comes from a study of regulatory T cells in long-lasting Graves disease. Study results and limitations: What was studied was peripheral blood only, and not thyroid tissue. Persistent patients shared more public clonotypes (2,741) than newly diagnosed patients (approximately 960).

Assembly of TCR beta libraries relied on iRepertoire HTBI primers together with Arm-PCR of CDR3 regions. TCRdb re-derived calls from the multiplex PCR reads in MiXCR, one entry per CDR3 protein. The repertoire holds a few hundred thousand distinct CDR3 sequences, with about 22% as singletons. There are 15 residues in the CDR3. Germline values: CDR1 SEHNR, CDR2 FQNEAQ (reference sequence). Trimming removed 3 bases from V and 4 bases from J; junction bases left unmatched: 8. This clonotype was obtained from a female donor with Graves disease. The chain uses TRBV7-9 and TRBJ1-1; 7 bases align to TRBD1. Sequencing was performed on peripheral blood mononuclear cells (PBMCs), taken when the disease was refractory, from a patient treated with antithyroid drugs. In DNA form, the CDR3 reads TGTGCCAGCAGCTTGGGGCAGGGGGGTGGCACTGAAGCTTTCTTT. Its protein product is CASSLGQGGGTEAFF.